What follows are 10 T cell receptor beta chains derived from one specimen sequenced in a study of beta chain features in type 1 diabetes. Study-level results: Moderate yet significant TCRB CDR3 shortening was seen in Type 1 diabetes patients in all four CD4+ subsets.

The antigens these receptors bind are not known. Every isolated RNA sample was fully reverse transcribed, so sequencing captured expressed TCRB transcripts. TCRdb's table, derived via immunoSEQ multiplex PCR, lists solely in-frame clones and lacks some. The sample holds about 660,000 clones, 11% to 15% seen once. Sequenced sample: naive CD4+ T cells from blood. These receptors were collected from a man between 18 and 29 years old with type 1 diabetes.

J is TRBJ2-5 and V is TRBV28, with 8 bases that match TRBD2. From germline, CDR1 is MDHEN and CDR2 SYDVKM. CDR3 length: 15 amino acids. J was trimmed by 7 bases and V by 8 bases; bases with no gene match: 15. CDR3 in amino acids: CASAAGGTSFGTQYF. The CDR3 DNA reads TGTGCCAGCGCTGCGGGTGGGACTAGTTTCGGGACCCAGTACTTC.

The chain uses TRBV27 and TRBJ1-1; tentatively, D is TRBD1 (5 bases). Deletions cut 6 bases from V and 3 bases from J, with 11 bases between. CDR1 is MNHEY and CDR2 is SMNVEV in the germline V gene (reference sequence). CDR3 length: 13 residues. In nucleotides, the CDR3 is TGTGCCAGCAGGCTAAGGGGTTACACTGAAGCTTTCTTT. This gives the protein CASRLRGYTEAFF.

The CDR3 nucleotides read TGTGCCAGCAGCTTCTCGACAGGGAGAAGCGAGACCCAGTACTTC. It translates to CASSFSTGRSETQYF. The chain joins TRBV7-9 to TRBJ2-5, with TRBD1 identical over 7 bases. V gave up 3 bases and J gave up 5 bases; unmatched junction bases: 9. The CDR3 contains 15 residues. Per the germline V gene, CDR1 is SEHNR and CDR2 is FQNEAQ (reference sequence).

The V call is TRBV29-1, the J call TRBJ2-1; D is undetermined. The CDR3 extends over 13 amino acids. Germline V gene lookup returns CDR1 SQVTM and CDR2 ANQGSEA. Trimming shortened V by 1 base and J by 7 bases, and 11 bases separated the two germline ends. The DNA of the CDR3 is TGCAGCGTTGAAGTTCTAGAGGCGAATGAGCAGTTCTTC. As protein: CSVEVLEANEQFF.

This clone was counted between two and nine times. The rearrangement joins TRBV5-6 to TRBJ2-7; the D is unclear. CDR3 length: 12 amino acids. V lost 6 bases, J lost 4 bases, and 11 bases lay in between. CDR1 SGHDT and CDR2 YYEEEE come from the germline V gene. CDR3: CASTEDGYEQYF. The DNA for the CDR3 is TGTGCCAGCACTGAGGACGGGTACGAGCAGTACTTC.

Only a few counts were recorded for this clone. J is TRBJ2-2 and V is TRBV18; D remains ambiguous. The length of the CDR3 is 15 residues. The germline V and J ends were trimmed by 4 bases and 0 bases, with 9 bases remaining between them. Germline V lookup: CDR1 KGHSH, CDR2 LQKENI. The CDR3, as DNA: TGTGCCAGCTCACGGCGCGATTCGAACACCGGGGAGCTGTTTTTT. As protein: CASSRRDSNTGELFF.

This clone has more than one count but fewer than ten. As DNA, the CDR3 is TGTGCCAGCAGCGCAGACAGGTCCACAGATACGCAGTATTTT. Translation gives CASSADRSTDTQYF. The V call is TRBV6-1, the J call TRBJ2-3; TRBD1 is a possible D gene (6 bases). CDR3 length: 14 amino acids. Germline loops: CDR1 MNHNS, CDR2 SASEGT. Trimming shortened V by 6 bases and J by 2 bases, and 12 bases separated the two germline ends.

This clone has just a few counts. This sequence joins TRBV14 and TRBJ2-2; D is undetermined. This CDR3 has 12 amino acids. Trimming shortened V by 1 base and J by 7 bases, and 4 bases separated the two germline ends. The germline CDR1 and CDR2 sequences are SGHDN and FVKESK. The CDR3 region has the DNA TGTGCCAGCAGCCAAGCTAGCGGGGAGCTGTTTTTT. Protein: CASSQASGELFF. Full variable domain (remainder filled in from reference TRBV14 and TRBJ2-2): EAGVTQFPSHSVIEKGQTVTLRCDPISGHDNLYWYRRVMGKEIKFLLHFVKESKQDESGMPNNRFLAERTGGTYSTLKVQPAELEDSGVYFCASSQASGELFFGEGSRLTVL.

A few counts support this clone. The rearrangement uses TRBV5-6 and TRBJ2-1; 14 bases line up with TRBD2. The J segment lost 2 bases and the V segment lost 3 bases, leaving 7 bases of the junction unmatched. Germline lookup yields CDR1 SGHDT and CDR2 YYEEEE. The CDR3 has 18 residues. CDR3 sequence reads: CASSWRGLAGAPYNEQFF. In DNA form, the CDR3 reads TGTGCCAGCAGCTGGAGGGGACTAGCGGGAGCACCCTACAATGAGCAGTTCTTC.

This clone was observed a few times. This chain joins TRBV5-1 and TRBJ1-1; D not resolved. This CDR3 spans 17 amino acids. CDR1 and CDR2 from the germline V gene are SGHRS and YFSETQ. The ends were cut back, 3 bases at V and 1 base at J, with 19 bases in the middle. The CDR3 loop is CASSSSARGNRNTEAFF. In DNA form, the CDR3 reads TGCGCCAGCAGCTCGTCGGCTCGTGGCAATAGGAACACTGAAGCTTTCTTT.